One T cell receptor beta chain is described in this entry. This clonotype was observed many times. There is no known antigen for this receptor. No qualities accompany the bases; no much larger clone lies one base away. Reading the label with the study, this specimen's treatment or condition is: live attenuated yellow fever vaccine strain. At each blood-draw timepoint, two biological replicates of bulk PBMCs were obtained. A standard Ficoll-Paque protocol was used to isolate PBMCs from peripheral blood. TriZol was used to extract RNA from bulk PBMCs, CD4 and CD8 fractions, and dextramer-positive and dextramer-negative fractions. This entry comes from a study of T cells after yellow fever vaccination (dated by TCRdb to the late 2010s). Looking at the study overall: The SMART-Seq v4 Ultra Low Input RNA kit was used to prepare libraries from fractions with low cell numbers. Two healthy male donors, one aged 18 to 29 and one aged 30 to 40 years, were included in the cohort. To follow T-cell clones before and after primary and booster YFV17D yellow fever vaccination, bulk TCR alpha and beta repertoires were sequenced over time. Blood was collected at multiple timepoints before and after primary and secondary immunization, and bulk PBMC replicates and cell subsets were isolated. Beyond this particular receptor, the publication reports: The study included only two donors, which limits how far the findings can be generalized. After the booster, most clones that had expanded after primary vaccination were detected again (around 95% of CD4 and under 90% of CD8), suggesting broad maintenance of memory. Compared with the primary T-cell response, the secondary T-cell response was faster but weaker, reaching its peak on day 5 rather than on day 15. A small share of clonotypes occurred in both CD4 and CD8 compartments, likely arising from convergent recombination. Computational filtering was required because FACS-sorted repertoires could contain abundant contaminating clonotypes from the bulk population.

Synthesis of TCR cDNA relied on 5'RACE template switching, a step that introduced a universal primer site along with unique molecular identifiers. Priming of cDNA synthesis was performed from both the TCR alpha and TCR beta constant segments. Libraries were amplified in two PCR steps, with sample barcodes and sequencing adapters added in the second step. Sequencing of libraries was performed on Illumina HiSeq 2500 (2x100 bp) or NovaSeq (2x150 bp). Turning to the authors' computational methods: Demultiplexing of reads and collapsing into UMI consensus sequences were performed with MIGEC, and V(D)J alignment was carried out with MiXCR. Vaccine-responding clonotypes were identified with edgeR using replicate PBMC samples, with FDR below 0.01 and a log2 fold change above 5 up to day 15 being required. CD4 or CD8 identity was assigned to each bulk clonotype according to whether the clonotype was present at higher abundance in the sequenced CD4 repertoire or the sequenced CD8 repertoire. Using fastp at Q25 and MiXCR, TCRdb reprocessed the public reads and kept productive beta chains. Every CDR3 protein is listed once, alongside the most common genes and DNA of its rows. It is TCRdb's table, rather than the study itself, that gives the V and J calls and clone size. Recorded for this sample are about 360,000 distinct CDR3 sequences; approximately 6% of them occurred a single time. Of the sample, 15% falls within the top ten clones.

Sequencing was performed on PBMCs, taken 5 days after the yellow fever booster vaccination. The clonotype was recovered from a man aged 30-40 years who received the YFV17D yellow fever vaccine.

The bases are TGTGCCAGCAGCGTAGCTCAGGGCACTGAAGCTTTCTTT. Its amino acids are CASSVAQGTEAFF. Recombination joined TRBV9 with TRBJ1-1; TRBD1 is perhaps the D gene, given 5 matching bases. The V and J ends are trimmed by 0 bases and 4 bases, leaving 7 bases between them. From its cysteine to its phenylalanine, the CDR3 spans 13 amino acids. Left in the record is the CDR3 DNA by itself, 39 bases read in frame from the first base. Per the germline V gene, SGDLS is the CDR1 and YYNGEE is the CDR2.